The 8 T cell receptor beta chains in this list originate from one sample, sequenced in a study of cytomegalovirus exposure and HLA in healthy donors. This PCR relied on a set of 60 Vbeta primers and 13 Jbeta primers. The data were produced by immunoSEQ multiplex PCR, yet TCRdb's version contains in-frame clones alone and is incomplete. This table holds 150,000 or so clones, 71% found once. The specimen was PBMCs. These receptors originate from a girl between 5 and 17 years old in good health and CMV-seronegative.

The rearrangement links TRBV4-2 to TRBJ2-7, with TRBD2 identical over 8 bases. From germline, CDR1 is LGHNA and CDR2 YNFKEQ. V gave up 4 bases and J gave up 4 bases; unmatched junction bases: 6. This CDR3 spans 14 amino acids. The CDR3 DNA follows: TGTGCCAGCAGCCCCGGGCCTAGCGGGTACGAGCAGTACTTC. This encodes CASSPGPSGYEQYF.

CDR3 sequence: CASSLALASPPGSLYNEQFF. Written as DNA, the CDR3 is TGCGCCAGCAGCTTGGCTCTAGCGAGTCCGCCCGGTAGCCTTTACAATGAGCAGTTCTTC. The J gene is TRBJ2-1, the V gene TRBV5-1; D might be TRBD2 (6 bases). The CDR3 totals 20 residues. V was cut by 0 bases and J by 4 bases, with 26 bases left in between. Germline lookup yields CDR1 SGHRS and CDR2 YFSETQ.

The chain employs TRBV29-1 and TRBJ1-2; 9 bases align to TRBD1. V lost 5 bases to trimming and J lost 7 bases; unmatched junction nucleotides: 8. Germline V gene sequence: CDR1 SQVTM, CDR2 ANQGSEA. This CDR3 spans 13 amino acids. The CDR3 DNA reads TGCAGCGTTCACCGGGACAGGGACTTTGGCTACACCTTC. Its translation: CSVHRDRDFGYTF.

The chain employs TRBV6-9 and TRBJ1-6; 7 bases agree with TRBD1. Germline CDR1 and CDR2: MNHGY and SVAAGI. The CDR3 runs 17 residues. Germline trimming cut 6 bases from V and 0 bases from J; bases unmatched to any gene: 8. The CDR3 sequence: CASRRTGESSYNSPLHF. CDR3 DNA sequence: TGTGCCAGCAGGAGAACAGGGGAAAGCTCCTATAATTCACCCCTCCACTTT.

This chain links TRBV10-3 with TRBJ2-3; 7 bases map to TRBD2. Germline V CDR1 and CDR2: ENHRY, SYGVKD. The CDR3 loop spans 16 amino acids. The V and J ends lost 3 bases and 0 bases, in that order; junction bases with no gene match: 6. The CDR3 DNA reads as TGTGCCATCAGTGACCCACGGGGGGAAAGCACAGATACGCAGTATTTT. The encoded protein is CAISDPRGESTDTQYF.

The chain joins TRBV19 to TRBJ1-5, with a possible D match to TRBD1 (5 bases). The CDR3 has 13 amino acids. Germline loops: CDR1 LNHDA, CDR2 SQIVND (reference sequence). Trimming pared 7 bases from V and 12 bases from J, leaving 19 bases between. Here the CDR3 reads CASISPTGVLQHF. In DNA form, the CDR3 reads TGTGCCAGTATTAGCCCTACGGGGGTCCTCCAGCATTTT.

The rearrangement uses TRBV27 and TRBJ2-7; a weak D match, TRBD2 (6 bases). V lost 10 bases, J lost 3 bases, and 13 bases lay in between. Germline V lookup: CDR1 MNHEY, CDR2 SMNVEV (reference sequence). CDR3 length: 12 amino acids. The CDR3 is CATSDYRYEQYF. The CDR3, as DNA: TGTGCCACCTCGGACTACCGCTACGAGCAGTACTTC.

The chain employs TRBV5-1 and TRBJ1-2; 11 nucleotides line up with TRBD1. Germline V gene data show CDR1 as SGHRS and CDR2 as YFSETQ. The CDR3 contains 14 residues. V gave up 5 bases and J gave up 5 bases; unmatched junction bases: 5. CDR3 DNA: TGCGCCAGCAGACCCGGGACAGGGGGATATGGCTACACCTTC. This gives the protein CASRPGTGGYGYTF.